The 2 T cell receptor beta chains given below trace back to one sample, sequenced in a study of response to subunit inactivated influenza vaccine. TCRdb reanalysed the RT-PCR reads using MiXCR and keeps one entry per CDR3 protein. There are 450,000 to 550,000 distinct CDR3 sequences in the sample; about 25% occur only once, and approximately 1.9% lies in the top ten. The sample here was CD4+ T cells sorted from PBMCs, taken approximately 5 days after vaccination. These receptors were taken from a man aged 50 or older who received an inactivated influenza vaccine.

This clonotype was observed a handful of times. In nucleotides, the CDR3 is TGTGCCAGCAGCTTAAATCGGTGGGGGACGGAGCTGTTTTTT. This codes for CASSLNRWGTELFF. The chain links TRBV7-2 to TRBJ2-2; the D call may be TRBD1 or TRBD2 (5 bases each). The CDR3 contains 14 residues. Looked up from germline, CDR1 is SGHTA and CDR2 is FQGNSA. Trimming cost V 2 bases and J 10 bases, with 14 bases left between them.

In DNA, the CDR3 is TGTGCCAGCAGCCAGCGTTTCGGGACCGGAGAGACCCAGTACTTC. Its protein is CASSQRFGTGETQYF. The chain links TRBV14 to TRBJ2-5; D is perhaps TRBD1 or TRBD2 (5 bases each). The CDR3 consists of 15 residues. V was cut by 3 bases and J by 4 bases, with 15 bases left in between. CDR1 SGHDN and CDR2 FVKESK come from the germline V gene. Looking up the rest from reference TRBV14 and TRBJ2-5 gives the full variable domain: EAGVTQFPSHSVIEKGQTVTLRCDPISGHDNLYWYRRVMGKEIKFLLHFVKESKQDESGMPNNRFLAERTGGTYSTLKVQPAELEDSGVYFCASSQRFGTGETQYFGPGTRLLVL.